This TCR beta chain was identified in a study of control samples from healthy donors and cancer patients. Looked up from germline, CDR1 is LGHNT and CDR2 is FRNRAP. V gave up 6 bases and J gave up 0 bases; unmatched junction bases: 3. The CDR3 loop spans 14 amino acids. TCRdb keeps only in-frame clones here, not all; method: immunoSEQ multiplex PCR. This table has 150,000 to 200,000 clones, about nine tenths appearing once. The TCR originated in a woman aged 30 to 39 in good health. The sequencing sample was made of blood. V and J are TRBV12-5 and TRBJ1-1; 8 bases align to TRBD1. The CDR3: CASGPGGMNTEAFF. The CDR3 DNA reads as TGTGCTAGTGGACCAGGGGGCATGAACACTGAAGCTTTCTTT.